This TCR beta chain emerged from a study of CD8 T cells in ankylosing spondylitis. General study findings and limits: The clones that were linked to disease were reported to be significantly enriched in matched synovial fluid samples from ankylosing spondylitis patients. What seemed typical of ankylosing spondylitis blood was a TCR beta motif built from 7 or 8 highly homologous variants. Several of the motif variants were reported before in synovial fluid and blood from reactive arthritis.

About this clonotype itself: Its matching antigen is unknown.

The CDR3 contains 14 residues. V trimming: 5 bases; J trimming: 9 bases; junction bases outside the gene matches: 11. Germline-derived CDR1 and CDR2 are SGHRS and YFSETQ. TCRdb processed the 5' RACE reads anew with MiXCR; each CDR3 protein has one entry. The table shows 350,000 to 550,000 distinct CDR3 sequences, with about 25% occurring only once. The rearrangement links TRBV5-1 to TRBJ2-1; 7 positions agree with TRBD2. Sequencing was done on a sample of blood, either unsorted or a sorted T cell fraction (not recorded which). The receptor was derived from a male donor with ankylosing spondylitis. CDR3 in DNA: TGCGCCAGCAGTCGAGGCGGGAGTCCGGGTGAGCAGTTCTTC. This gives the protein CASSRGGSPGEQFF.